The 3 T cell receptor beta chains listed next were all sequenced from one sample in a study of T-cell reconstitution after alpha-beta-depleted transplantation in children. The TCRbeta library incorporated unique molecular identifiers. In TCRdb, the PCR reads were re-called with MiXCR into one record per CDR3 protein. The sample records about 490,000 distinct CDR3 sequences, about 10% being singletons. The starting material was PBMCs, obtained before TCRalphabeta/CD19-depleted stem cell transplant. These receptors originate from a child aged 2-15 years with inherited bone marrow failure, due to receive a stem cell transplant.

This clonotype was detected only a few times. The V and J genes are TRBV27 and TRBJ2-5; D is uncertain. This CDR3 region has 11 residues. CDR1 and CDR2 from the germline V gene are MNHEY and SMNVEV (reference sequence). V shed 9 bases and J shed 5 bases, with 10 bases lying between them. As DNA, the CDR3 is TGTGCCAGAGGGCTAGGGGAGACCCAGTACTTC. Protein: CARGLGETQYF.

This clonotype occurred many times. This chain connects TRBV3-1 to TRBJ1-1; TRBD1 is a possible D gene (5 bases). The CDR3 is 15 amino acids. Trimming stripped 1 base from V and 0 bases from J, with 9 bases between. Germline assignment: CDR1 LGHDT and CDR2 YNNKEL (reference sequence). CDR3 DNA: TGTGCCAGCAGCCAAGGTTCAGGGCTGAACACTGAAGCTTTCTTT. Translating it yields CASSQGSGLNTEAFF.

This clonotype was seen ten or more times. The chain is built from TRBV20-1 and TRBJ2-4; D could derive from TRBD1 or TRBD2 (6 bases each). CDR1 and CDR2 (germline): DFQATT, SNEGSKA (reference sequence). This CDR3 has 14 amino acids. Trimming shortened V by 6 bases and J by 8 bases, and 20 bases separated the two germline ends. The CDR3 bases are TGCAGTGCGGAGTCGGGGGCCTCAAGGGACATTCAGTACTTC. It encodes CSAESGASRDIQYF.